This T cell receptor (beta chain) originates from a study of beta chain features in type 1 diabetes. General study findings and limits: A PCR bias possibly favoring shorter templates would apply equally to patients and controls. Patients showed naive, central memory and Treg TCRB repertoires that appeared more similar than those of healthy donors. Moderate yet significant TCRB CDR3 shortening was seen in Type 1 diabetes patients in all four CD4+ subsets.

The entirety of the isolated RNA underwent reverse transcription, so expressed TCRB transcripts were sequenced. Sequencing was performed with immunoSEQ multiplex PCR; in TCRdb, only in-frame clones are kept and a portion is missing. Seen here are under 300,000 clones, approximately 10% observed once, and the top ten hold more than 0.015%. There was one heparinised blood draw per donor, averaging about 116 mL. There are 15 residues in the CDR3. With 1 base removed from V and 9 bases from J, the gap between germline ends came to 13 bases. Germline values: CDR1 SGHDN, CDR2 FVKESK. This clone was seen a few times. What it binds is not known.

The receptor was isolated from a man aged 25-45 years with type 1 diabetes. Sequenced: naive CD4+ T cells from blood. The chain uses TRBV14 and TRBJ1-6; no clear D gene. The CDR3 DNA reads TGTGCCAGCAGCCAAGCTTGGGGAGGTGGTTCACCCCTCCACTTT. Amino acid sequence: CASSQAWGGGSPLHF.